This entry is about one T cell receptor beta chain. This sample stems from a study of blood T cell repertoires in COVID-19. Data came from immunoSEQ multiplex PCR; TCRdb stores just in-frame clones and leaves some out. The profile shows about 140,000 clones, 70% to 80% of them singletons. The TCR comes from a woman aged 80 or over with active or convalescent COVID-19. The sequencing sample was made of peripheral blood.

The CDR3 nucleotides are TGTGCCAGCAGTTTCCTTGCCGCCGGGCAGCGGTACGAGCAGTACTTC. Protein sequence: CASSFLAAGQRYEQYF. V and J are TRBV27 and TRBJ2-7, with TRBD2 as a possible D gene (5 bases). Germline-derived CDR1 and CDR2 are MNHEY and SMNVEV (reference sequence). V lost 3 bases to trimming and J lost 4 bases, with 19 bases between them. CDR3 length equals 16 residues.